These T cell receptor beta chains were read from a single sample in a study of neurological immune-mediated disorders. TCRdb processed the 5' RACE reads anew with MiXCR; each CDR3 protein has one entry. The profile shows around 67,000 distinct CDR3 sequences, around 5.2% of them singletons. Sequencing input: PBMCs. These receptor sequences come from a man between 18 and 35 years old with multiple sclerosis. The CDR3 runs from the conserved cysteine through the conserved F or W. A D gene is named only where the DNA matches it firmly. Clone sizes are given selectively: once, few, many, or a class where the clone is expanded.

V gene: TRBV24-1
D gene: TRBD1
J gene: TRBJ1-1
clone size: .
CDR3 DNA: TGTGCCACCAGTGACTGGACAGGGGCTGAAGCTTTCTTT
CDR3 protein: CATSDWTGAEAFF

V gene: TRBV7-2
D gene: TRBD1
J gene: TRBJ2-3
clone size: many
CDR3 DNA: TGTGCCAGCAGCCCAAGACGGACAGGGACCAATACGCAGTATTTT
CDR3 protein: CASSPRRTGTNTQYF

V gene: TRBV27
D gene: .
J gene: TRBJ2-1
clone size: few
CDR3 DNA: TGTGCCAGCAGTTTATACAGGGCGAGGAACAATGAGCAGTTCTTC
CDR3 protein: CASSLYRARNNEQFF

V gene: TRBV29-1
D gene: TRBD1
J gene: TRBJ2-1
clone size: many
CDR3 DNA: TGCAGCGTACAGGGGGTCGGTACCTACAATGAGCAGTTCTTC
CDR3 protein: CSVQGVGTYNEQFF

V gene: TRBV5-1
D gene: TRBD1
J gene: TRBJ1-3
clone size: many
CDR3 DNA: TGCGCCAGCAGCGGAGGGGACAGGGAAAACACCATATATTTT
CDR3 protein: CASSGGDRENTIYF

V gene: TRBV5-1
D gene: TRBD2
J gene: TRBJ2-7
clone size: many
CDR3 DNA: TGCGCCAGCAGCTTGGAAGCGGGAAGTTCCTACGAGCAGTACTTC
CDR3 protein: CASSLEAGSSYEQYF

V gene: TRBV5-1
D gene: .
J gene: TRBJ1-5
clone size: many
CDR3 DNA: TGCGCCAGCAGCCCCGGGCTAGGGGGGGTCAATCAGCCCCAGCATTTT
CDR3 protein: CASSPGLGGVNQPQHF

V gene: TRBV12-3/TRBV12-4
D gene: .
J gene: TRBJ2-5
clone size: many
CDR3 DNA: TGTGCCAGCAGTCCCCGCGGACCGGGGACCCAGTACTTC
CDR3 protein: CASSPRGPGTQYF

V gene: TRBV5-5
D gene: .
J gene: TRBJ2-1
clone size: many
CDR3 DNA: TGTGCCAGCAGCTTTTGGAGTCTCCCATACAATGAGCAGTTCTTC
CDR3 protein: CASSFWSLPYNEQFF

V gene: TRBV9
D gene: TRBD2
J gene: TRBJ2-2
clone size: many
CDR3 DNA: TGTGCCAGCAGCGGAAGCGGGGGGCTCACCGGGGAGCTGTTTTTT
CDR3 protein: CASSGSGGLTGELFF

V gene: TRBV20-1
D gene: .
J gene: TRBJ1-5
clone size: many
CDR3 DNA: TGCAGTGCAAATAAGGGGGTTGATCAGCCCCAGCATTTT
CDR3 protein: CSANKGVDQPQHF

V gene: TRBV7-8
D gene: TRBD1
J gene: TRBJ2-2
clone size: many
CDR3 DNA: TGTGCCAGCAGCGTCCGGGACAGGGGTACCGGGGAGCTGTTTTTT
CDR3 protein: CASSVRDRGTGELFF

V gene: TRBV29-1
D gene: .
J gene: TRBJ2-2
clone size: many
CDR3 DNA: TGCAGCGTTGATAGAGGACAGACAAACACCGGGGAGCTGTTTTTT
CDR3 protein: CSVDRGQTNTGELFF

V gene: TRBV20-1
D gene: TRBD2
J gene: TRBJ2-7
clone size: many
CDR3 DNA: TGCAGTGCCAACACCCGGGAGGGTAGGTACGAGCAGTACTTC
CDR3 protein: CSANTREGRYEQYF

V gene: TRBV11-2
D gene: .
J gene: TRBJ2-7
clone size: many
CDR3 DNA: TGTGCCAGCAGCCCAGTACAGAGGGCAGGGAAGTACGAGCAGTACTTC
CDR3 protein: CASSPVQRAGKYEQYF

V gene: TRBV5-1
D gene: TRBD1
J gene: TRBJ2-6
clone size: many
CDR3 DNA: TGCGCCAGCAGCTCGGGGACAGGGGGCTCTGGGGCCAACGTCCTGACTTTC
CDR3 protein: CASSSGTGGSGANVLTF

V gene: TRBV4-2
D gene: .
J gene: TRBJ1-2
clone size: many
CDR3 DNA: TGTGCCAGCAGCGCAGGGGCCCAAGGCTACACCTTC
CDR3 protein: CASSAGAQGYTF

V gene: TRBV20-1
D gene: .
J gene: TRBJ2-7
clone size: many
CDR3 DNA: TGCAGTGCTAGAGATGGGAGTAGTGCCTACGAGCAGTACTTC
CDR3 protein: CSARDGSSAYEQYF

V gene: TRBV5-6
D gene: .
J gene: TRBJ1-1
clone size: many
CDR3 DNA: TGTGCCAGCAGCTACCAGGGAGGAGTCACTGAAGCTTTCTTT
CDR3 protein: CASSYQGGVTEAFF

V gene: TRBV12-3/TRBV12-4
D gene: TRBD1
J gene: TRBJ2-3
clone size: many
CDR3 DNA: TGTGCCAGCAGGCCCGGGACAGGGACCCACAAGGATACGCAGTATTTT
CDR3 protein: CASRPGTGTHKDTQYF

V gene: TRBV7-9
D gene: .
J gene: TRBJ2-7
clone size: many
CDR3 DNA: TGTGCCAGCAGCTCGAGCCGGACACCCTACGAGCAGTACTTC
CDR3 protein: CASSSSRTPYEQYF

V gene: TRBV5-1
D gene: .
J gene: TRBJ2-7
clone size: many
CDR3 DNA: TGCGCCAGCAGCTTGGCCGGAGCTGCCGCCTACGAGCAGTACTTC
CDR3 protein: CASSLAGAAAYEQYF

V gene: TRBV20-1
D gene: TRBD2
J gene: TRBJ2-4
clone size: many
CDR3 DNA: TGCAGTGCTGTGACTAGCGGGGGAAAAAACATTCAGTACTTC
CDR3 protein: CSAVTSGGKNIQYF

V gene: TRBV7-2
D gene: .
J gene: TRBJ2-7
clone size: many
CDR3 DNA: TGTGCCAGCAGCTTGATGGGGGCCGAGCAGTACTTC
CDR3 protein: CASSLMGAEQYF

V gene: TRBV6-5
D gene: .
J gene: TRBJ1-6
clone size: many
CDR3 DNA: TGTGCCAGCAGTCTCCTCAGGGGTACCCTCAACTTT
CDR3 protein: CASSLLRGTLNF

V gene: TRBV10-3
D gene: TRBD1
J gene: TRBJ1-2
clone size: many
CDR3 DNA: TGTGCCATCACCTCAGGACAGGGGAACTATGGCTACACCTTC
CDR3 protein: CAITSGQGNYGYTF

V gene: TRBV20-1
D gene: .
J gene: TRBJ1-1
clone size: many
CDR3 DNA: TGCAGTGCTAGAGGGGGGGGGACGGCGAACACTGAAGCTTTCTTT
CDR3 protein: CSARGGGTANTEAFF

V gene: TRBV5-6
D gene: .
J gene: TRBJ2-7
clone size: many
CDR3 DNA: TGTGCCAGCAGCTTGGAGAGAACCTACGAGCAGTACTTC
CDR3 protein: CASSLERTYEQYF

V gene: TRBV12-3/TRBV12-4
D gene: TRBD1
J gene: TRBJ1-5
clone size: many
CDR3 DNA: TGTGCCAGCAGTATGGGACAGCCTGCGCAGCCCCAGCATTTT
CDR3 protein: CASSMGQPAQPQHF

V gene: TRBV30
D gene: .
J gene: TRBJ1-5
clone size: many
CDR3 DNA: TGTGCCTGGAGTCCCGACCGGTATCAGCCCCAGCATTTT
CDR3 protein: CAWSPDRYQPQHF

V gene: TRBV28
D gene: .
J gene: TRBJ2-7
clone size: many
CDR3 DNA: TGTGCCAGCAGTCCTCCCGGGACCCTCTCCTACGAGCAGTACTTC
CDR3 protein: CASSPPGTLSYEQYF

V gene: TRBV7-3
D gene: .
J gene: TRBJ2-7
clone size: many
CDR3 DNA: TGTGCCAGCAGCTTAAGCGGGGCTACCAACAACGAGCAGTACTTC
CDR3 protein: CASSLSGATNNEQYF

V gene: TRBV12-3/TRBV12-4
D gene: TRBD2
J gene: TRBJ2-1
clone size: many
CDR3 DNA: TGTGCCAGCAGAGGACTAGCCCCTGGGTATGAGCAGTTCTTC
CDR3 protein: CASRGLAPGYEQFF

V gene: TRBV29-1
D gene: TRBD1
J gene: TRBJ2-7
clone size: many
CDR3 DNA: TGCAGCGTTTCAAGTGGGACAGGGTCGACCGAGCAGTACTTC
CDR3 protein: CSVSSGTGSTEQYF

V gene: TRBV2
D gene: .
J gene: TRBJ2-6
clone size: few
CDR3 DNA: TGTGCCAGCAGGACAGGGACTGGGGCCAAAGTCCTGACTTTC
CDR3 protein: CASRTGTGAKVLTF

V gene: TRBV2
D gene: .
J gene: TRBJ2-7
clone size: many
CDR3 DNA: TGTGCCAGCAGTGAAGCTGAAGGCCACGAGCAGTACTTC
CDR3 protein: CASSEAEGHEQYF

V gene: TRBV19
D gene: .
J gene: TRBJ2-6
clone size: few
CDR3 DNA: TGTGCCAGTAGTATAGGGGGCACCGGGGCCAACGTCCTGACTTTC
CDR3 protein: CASSIGGTGANVLTF